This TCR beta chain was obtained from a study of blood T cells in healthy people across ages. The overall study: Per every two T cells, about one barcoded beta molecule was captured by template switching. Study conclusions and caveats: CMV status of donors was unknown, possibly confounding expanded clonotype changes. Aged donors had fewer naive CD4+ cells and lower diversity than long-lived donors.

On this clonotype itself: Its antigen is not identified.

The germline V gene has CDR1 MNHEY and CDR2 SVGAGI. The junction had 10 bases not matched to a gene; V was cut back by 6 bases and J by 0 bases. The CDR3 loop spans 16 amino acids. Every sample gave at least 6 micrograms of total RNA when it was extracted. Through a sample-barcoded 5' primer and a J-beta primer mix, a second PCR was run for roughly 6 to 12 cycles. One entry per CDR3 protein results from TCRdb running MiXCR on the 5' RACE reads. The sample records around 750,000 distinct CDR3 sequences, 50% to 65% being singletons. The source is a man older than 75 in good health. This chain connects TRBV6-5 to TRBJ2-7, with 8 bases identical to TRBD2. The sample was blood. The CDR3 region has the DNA TGTGCCAGCAGCTGGGATAGCGGGAAAAGCTCCTACGAGCAGTACTTC. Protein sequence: CASSWDSGKSSYEQYF.